The clone carrying this T cell receptor (beta chain) was seen repeatedly, ten times or more. Its specificity is not known. The sample originates from a study of blood T cells in healthy people across ages. A second PCR of 7 to 11 cycles used a sample-barcoded 5' primer and a J-beta primer mix. TCRdb reprocessed the 5' RACE reads with MiXCR, giving one entry per CDR3 protein. The data hold around 870,000 distinct CDR3 sequences, with under 30% observed a single time. Whole-study findings and limits: The study could not conclusively compare naive and antigen-experienced cells, given its unsorted PBMCs.

Researchers report isolating at least 6 million PBMCs per sample. Sample: blood. The sequence was collected from a woman aged 80 or older in good health.

The CDR3 DNA follows: TGTGCCAGCAGCGCCTACAGGGGGAGCACAGATACGCAGTATTTT. It yields the protein CASSAYRGSTDTQYF. V and J are TRBV4-2 and TRBJ2-3; 8 bases fit TRBD1. Germline V gene lookup returns CDR1 LGHNA and CDR2 YNFKEQ. Unmatched junction bases numbered 4, after V lost 5 bases and J lost 0 bases. The CDR3 covers 15 residues.